The 5 T cell receptor beta chains in this list originate from one sample, sequenced in a study of PD-1 blockade in classical Hodgkin lymphoma. Sequencing was performed with immunoSEQ multiplex PCR; in TCRdb, only in-frame clones are kept and a portion is missing. Here the sample spans 89,000 or so clones, around 90% being singletons. Each patient relapsed following autologous stem cell transplantation, and prior brentuximab vedotin exposure differed. This specimen consisted of peripheral blood mononuclear cells (PBMCs), obtained before the second cycle of nivolumab. The receptors were gathered from a human donor with classical Hodgkin lymphoma.

CDR3 DNA: TGTGCCAGCAGCTTATACCAGGGGGCAAACACTGAAGCTTTCTTT. Translated, it gives CASSLYQGANTEAFF. The chain joins TRBV7-8 to TRBJ1-1; 8 positions match TRBD1. V lost 2 bases to trimming and J lost 2 bases; unmatched junction nucleotides: 4. There are 15 residues in the CDR3. Germline V CDR1 and CDR2: SGHVS, FQNEAQ.

The V and J genes are TRBV30 and TRBJ2-5; the D is unclear. CDR3 length equals 13 residues. V lost 2 bases to trimming and J lost 2 bases, with 9 bases between them. Germline CDR1 reads GTSNPN; CDR2 reads SVGIG (reference sequence). CDR3 residues: CAWSTRVQETQYF. CDR3 DNA: TGTGCCTGGAGTACAAGGGTTCAAGAGACCCAGTACTTC. The whole variable domain, remainder taken from reference TRBV30 and TRBJ2-5, is SQTIHQWPATLVQPVGSPLSLECTVEGTSNPNLYWYRQAAGRGLQLLFYSVGIGQISSEVPQNLSASRPQDRQFILSSKKLLLSDSGFYLCAWSTRVQETQYFGPGTRLLVL.

The rearrangement joins TRBV19 to TRBJ2-5; tentative D call: TRBD1 (6 bases). Germline lookup yields CDR1 LNHDA and CDR2 SQIVND (reference sequence). The V end lost 4 bases, the J end lost 2 bases, and 8 bases lay between the germline ends. CDR3 length equals 13 residues. The CDR3 sequence is CASSSGQQETQYF. CDR3 DNA: TGTGCCAGTAGTAGCGGACAGCAAGAGACCCAGTACTTC.

V is TRBV27 and J is TRBJ1-5; D possibly corresponds to TRBD1 (5 bases). Germline CDR1 MNHEY, CDR2 SMNVEV (reference sequence). The V and J ends lost 3 bases and 3 bases respectively, with 12 bases between them. The CDR3 is 15 residues long. The CDR3 region is CASSFRDSYNQPQHF. CDR3 DNA: TGTGCCAGCAGTTTCCGCGACAGTTACAATCAGCCCCAGCATTTT.

The rearrangement joins TRBV5-1 to TRBJ2-7; perhaps TRBD2 as D (5 bases). Germline CDR1 reads SGHRS; CDR2 reads YFSETQ. This CDR3 is 14 amino acids long. The V and J ends lost 0 bases and 5 bases respectively, with 12 bases between them. The CDR3 sequence is CASSLEGDVHEQYF. The CDR3 DNA follows: TGCGCCAGCAGCTTGGAGGGAGACGTACACGAGCAGTACTTC. The full variable domain, with the rest looked up from reference TRBV5-1 and TRBJ2-7, is KAGVTQTPRYLIKTRGQQVTLSCSPISGHRSVSWYQQTPGQGLQFLFEYFSETQRNKGNFPGRFSGRQFSNSRSEMNVSTLELGDSALYLCASSLEGDVHEQYFGPGTRLTVT.